Following are 26 T cell receptor beta chains from one sample sequenced in a study of blood T cell repertoires in COVID-19. Method: immunoSEQ multiplex PCR; TCRdb's copy keeps in-frame clones and lacks some. The sample carries 400,000 to 550,000 clones, 70% to 90% recorded once. What was sequenced was PBMCs or T cells enriched from blood (not recorded which). These receptors all stem from a woman aged 18-29 years with acute COVID-19.

In the case of this clone: This sample includes further DNA sequences coding for the same CDR3. The chain recombines TRBV3-1 (or the pseudogene TRBV3-2) with TRBJ2-6; D remains unclear. Germline values: CDR1 LGHDT, CDR2 YNNKEL (reference sequence). This CDR3 comprises 14 residues. V was cut by 6 bases and J by 0 bases, with 6 bases left in between. The CDR3 reads CASRTGSGANVLTF. CDR3 bases: TGTGCCAGCAGAACGGGCTCTGGGGCCAACGTCCTGACTTTC.

The rearrangement joins TRBV12-3 or TRBV12-4 to TRBJ2-1; the D gene is possibly TRBD1 (5 bases). V lost 3 bases and J lost 6, with 9 bases in between. This CDR3 has 13 residues. The CDR3 is CASSFMGPNEQFF. The CDR3 coding sequence is TGTGCCAGCAGTTTCATGGGGCCCAATGAGCAGTTCTTC.

This chain uses TRBV4-3 with TRBJ1-2; possibly TRBD1 for D (6 bases). Germline V gene lookup returns CDR1 LGHNA and CDR2 YSLEER. The CDR3 is 14 amino acids. V was trimmed by 4 bases and J by 3 bases, leaving 12 bases between them. In DNA, the CDR3 is TGCGCCAGCAGCCCCCAGGGGCGTGACTATGGCTACACCTTC. It codes for CASSPQGRDYGYTF.

This clone was detected only once. The chain links TRBV5-6 to TRBJ2-7, with TRBD1 as a possible D gene (6 bases). In germline, CDR1 is SGHDT, CDR2 YYEEEE. V was trimmed by 0 bases and J by 4 bases, leaving 17 bases between them. The CDR3 sequence is 16 residues long. CDR3 protein: CASSLGRQASGYEQYF. In DNA, the CDR3 is TGTGCCAGCAGCTTGGGCCGACAGGCCTCCGGATACGAGCAGTACTTC.

This clone was seen a single time. The chain couples TRBV2 to TRBJ1-6, with 9 bases matching TRBD1. V gave up 6 bases and J gave up 10 bases; unmatched junction bases: 7. The germline CDR1 and CDR2 sequences are SNHLY and FYNNEI. This CDR3 is built from 14 residues. CDR3 region: CASRAGQGNSPLHF. The CDR3 nucleotides are TGTGCCAGCAGAGCGGGACAGGGAAACTCACCCCTCCACTTT.

The CDR3, as DNA: TGTGCCAGCACTCTAGAGGTCTCCTACGAGCAGTACTTC. Its protein is CASTLEVSYEQYF. The chain is built from TRBV7-2 and TRBJ2-7; D is ambiguous. CDR1 SGHTA and CDR2 FQGNSA come from the germline V gene. This CDR3 is built from 13 residues. V shed 7 bases and J shed 0 bases, with 10 bases lying between them. Looking up the rest from reference TRBV7-2 and TRBJ2-7 gives the full variable domain: GAGVSQSPSNKVTEKGKDVELRCDPISGHTALYWYRQSLGQGLEFLIYFQGNSAPDKSGLPSDRFSAERTGGSVSTLTIQRTQQEDSAVYLCASTLEVSYEQYFGPGTRLTVT.

V usage is TRBV3-1 (or the pseudogene TRBV3-2) and J usage is TRBJ2-5; 8 bases map to TRBD2. Germline lookup yields CDR1 LGHDT and CDR2 YNNKEL (reference sequence). The CDR3 sequence is 15 residues long. After removal of 1 base from V and 5 bases from J, the junction contained 6 bases not matched to a gene. In DNA form, the CDR3 reads TGTGCCAGCAGCCAAGTGAGCGGGGGTGGGGAGACCCAGTACTTC. Translating it yields CASSQVSGGGETQYF.

The chain couples TRBV5-1 to TRBJ1-3; TRBD1 aligns across 8 bases. The CDR3 length is 19 residues. CDR1 SGHRS and CDR2 YFSETQ come from the germline V gene. J was trimmed by 0 bases and V by 4 bases; bases with no gene match: 15. The CDR3 region is CASSVGTGGSLSSGNTIYF. CDR3 DNA: TGCGCCAGCAGCGTTGGGACAGGCGGATCCCTCAGCTCTGGAAACACCATATATTTT.

The rearrangement joins TRBV9 to TRBJ1-6; TRBD1 matches at 8 bases. The length of the CDR3 is 14 residues. Germline assignment: CDR1 SGDLS and CDR2 YYNGEE. V trimming: 2 bases; J trimming: 6 bases; junction bases outside the gene matches: 1. The CDR3 nucleotides read TGTGCCAGCAGCGTCGACAGGGGTAATTCACCCCTCCACTTT. The encoded protein is CASSVDRGNSPLHF.

This chain joins TRBV9 and TRBJ2-5; the D is unclear. The CDR3 extends over 14 amino acids. Trimming cost V 3 bases and J 1 base, with 10 bases left between them. CDR1 is SGDLS, CDR2 YYNGEE, per germline. CDR3 in amino acids: CASSAKSGQETQYF. The CDR3 DNA follows: TGTGCCAGCAGCGCCAAGTCAGGCCAAGAGACCCAGTACTTC.

The chain uses TRBV9 and TRBJ2-7; possibly TRBD2 for D (6 bases). The CDR3 extends over 15 amino acids. Deletions cut 2 bases from V and 3 bases from J, with 15 bases between. From germline, CDR1 is SGDLS and CDR2 YYNGEE. CDR3: CASSVGGVRDYEQYF. CDR3 DNA sequence: TGTGCCAGCAGCGTTGGCGGGGTAAGGGACTACGAGCAGTACTTC.

The V call is TRBV2, the J call TRBJ1-1, with D possibly TRBD1 on 5 matching bases. This CDR3 contains 14 residues. Germline V gene sequence: CDR1 SNHLY, CDR2 FYNNEI. V was pared by 4 bases and J by 4 bases, with 13 bases between. The CDR3 sequence: CASSGGLGFTEAFF. CDR3 bases: TGTGCCAGCAGTGGGGGCCTCGGGTTCACTGAAGCTTTCTTT.

The chain links TRBV19 to TRBJ1-5; the match to TRBD1 covers 8 bases. V lost 0 bases to trimming and J lost 6 bases; unmatched junction nucleotides: 4. The CDR3 length is 15 residues. The germline gives CDR1 LNHDA, CDR2 SQIVND (reference sequence). In DNA form, the CDR3 reads TGTGCCAGTAGTATAGAAGCGACAGGGGCTCAGCCCCAGCATTTT. Translation: CASSIEATGAQPQHF.

The chain recombines TRBV12-3 or TRBV12-4 with TRBJ1-2, with a weak D call TRBD1 (5 bases). Trimming took 8 bases from V and 5 from J, leaving 15 bases between them. This CDR3 is built from 13 residues. Written as DNA, the CDR3 is TGTGCCAGCTCACGCCTGGGGGGATATGGCTACACCTTC. This codes for CASSRLGGYGYTF.

The V gene is TRBV27, the J gene TRBJ1-5, with D hard to call. CDR1 and CDR2 (germline): MNHEY, SMNVEV (reference sequence). CDR3 size: 13 residues. The V end lost 6 bases, the J end lost 3 bases, and 9 bases lay between the germline ends. As DNA, the CDR3 is TGTGCCAGCAGCCGGGGTTACAATCAGCCCCAGCATTTT. Translation: CASSRGYNQPQHF.

V usage is TRBV28 and J usage is TRBJ2-3, with 13 bases matching TRBD2. V shed 2 bases, J shed 3 bases, and the junction held 2 bases outside the gene matches. From germline, CDR1 is MDHEN and CDR2 SYDVKM. This CDR3 comprises 16 residues. In DNA, the CDR3 is TGTGCCAGCAGTTTAACGGGACTAGCGGGAACAGATACGCAGTATTTT. Its protein is CASSLTGLAGTDTQYF.

The J gene is TRBJ1-4, the V gene TRBV19; D is perhaps TRBD1 (6 bases). CDR1 is LNHDA, CDR2 SQIVND, per germline (reference sequence). Trimming stripped 5 bases from V and 8 bases from J, with 18 bases between. The CDR3 contains 15 residues. The CDR3 region has the DNA TGTGCCAGTAGTCCGGAGTTGGGACATTCCGAAAAACTGTTTTTT. The encoded protein is CASSPELGHSEKLFF.

The chain employs TRBV5-1 and TRBJ2-1; 12 positions agree with TRBD2. V was clipped by 3 bases and J by 9 bases; unmatched bases: 19. Germline-derived CDR1 and CDR2 are SGHRS and YFSETQ. The CDR3 spans 19 residues. The CDR3 nucleotides are TGCGCCAGCAGCTCGAGGACTAGCGGGGTAGGAGGTTGGGGTGGTGAGCAGTTCTTC. Translated: CASSSRTSGVGGWGGEQFF.

This sequence joins TRBV11-2 and TRBJ2-3, with 9 bases lining up with TRBD2. The CDR3 sequence is 16 residues long. Germline CDR1 SGHAT, CDR2 FQNNGV. V trimming: 5 bases; J trimming: 0 bases; junction bases outside the gene matches: 6. CDR3 sequence (DNA): TGTGCCAGCAGCCCCTATGCGGGAGGGAGCACAGATACGCAGTATTTT. Its protein product is CASSPYAGGSTDTQYF.

The chain has TRBV9 and TRBJ2-1; TRBD2 matches at 8 bases. Germline V gene lookup returns CDR1 SGDLS and CDR2 YYNGEE. V lost 0 bases and J lost 16; bases outside the gene matches: 9. The CDR3 is made up of 13 amino acids. CDR3 bases: TGTGCCAGCAGCGTAGACCACAGCGGGGGTCCCTTCTTC. This translates into CASSVDHSGGPFF.

The chain carries TRBV11-2 and TRBJ1-3; no clear D gene. CDR1 and CDR2 (germline): SGHAT, FQNNGV. The CDR3 is made up of 15 amino acids. V lost 1 base, J lost 3 bases, and 10 bases lay in between. In nucleotides, the CDR3 is TGTGCCAGCAGCTTAGGAGGCTCTTATGGAAACACCATATATTTT. This translates into CASSLGGSYGNTIYF.

The chain couples TRBV4-2 to TRBJ2-1; 10 bases line up with TRBD2. CDR3 length: 18 amino acids. Germline loops: CDR1 LGHNA, CDR2 YNFKEQ. V dropped 0 bases and J dropped 1; count of bases not matched to a gene: 6. Here the CDR3 DNA reads TGTGCCAGCAGCCAAGAAAGTGGTAGCGGGAGGTCCTACAATGAGCAGTTCTTC. Protein: CASSQESGSGRSYNEQFF.

The chain uses TRBV6-5 and TRBJ2-2, with D unresolved. CDR1 and CDR2 (germline): MNHEY, SVGAGI. The CDR3 contains 11 residues. The V gene lost 6 bases and the J gene lost 7 bases, with 6 bases spanning the gap. CDR3 protein: CASSLLGELFF. The CDR3 DNA sequence: TGTGCCAGCAGCCTCCTCGGGGAGCTGTTTTTT.

The chain carries TRBV29-1 and TRBJ2-7, with 14 bases lining up with TRBD2. The CDR3 consists of 15 residues. Germline V gene lookup returns CDR1 SQVTM and CDR2 ANQGSEA. V shed 4 bases and J 2 bases; nucleotides not matched to a gene: 4. The CDR3 is CSVVGTSGGPYEQYF. The CDR3 nucleotides are TGCAGCGTTGTTGGGACTAGCGGGGGTCCCTACGAGCAGTACTTC.

The chain has TRBV7-9 and TRBJ1-1, with D tentatively TRBD1 (5 bases). Germline-derived CDR1 and CDR2 are SEHNR and FQNEAQ (reference sequence). CDR3 length: 15 amino acids. Between the trimmed V and J ends, which lost 6 bases and 6 bases, there was a span of 20 bases. CDR3 bases: TGTGCCAGCAGTCCCGGTGGTGGCAGGGTGGCTGAAGCTTTCTTT. This gives the protein CASSPGGGRVAEAFF.

The chain uses TRBV11-2 and TRBJ1-3; D unclear. The CDR3 covers 14 residues. CDR1 is SGHAT and CDR2 is FQNNGV in the germline V gene. With 2 bases removed from V and 6 bases from J, the gap between germline ends came to 11 bases. As DNA, the CDR3 is TGTGCCAGCAGCTTATCCCGGGGTTTAAACACCATATATTTT. It yields the protein CASSLSRGLNTIYF.